This T cell receptor beta chain was profiled in a study of T cell changes during pregnancy in multiple sclerosis. This CDR3 comprises 14 residues. V was pared by 1 base and J by 5 bases, with 11 bases between. Germline assignment: CDR1 LNHNV and CDR2 YYDKDF (reference sequence). Assay used: immunoSEQ multiplex PCR; TCRdb lists only in-frame clones, some missing. The data contain about 54,000 clones, about nine tenths of them singletons. Sequences were derived from CD4+ T cells from peripheral blood mononuclear cells, sampled in the first trimester of pregnancy. This chain joins TRBV15 and TRBJ1-1; no reliable D call. This TCR was recovered from a female donor with multiple sclerosis, enrolled in a pregnancy study. CDR3 nucleotides: TGTGCCACCAGCAGAGGACGGGGAGGGACTGAAGCTTTCTTT. This translates into CATSRGRGGTEAFF. Using reference TRBV15 and TRBJ1-1 for the parts outside the CDR3, the full variable domain is DAMVIQNPRYQVTQFGKPVTLSCSQTLNHNVMYWYQQKSSQAPKLLFHYYDKDFNNEADTPDNFQSRRPNTSFCFLDIRSPGLGDTAMYLCATSRGRGGTEAFFGQGTRLTVV.